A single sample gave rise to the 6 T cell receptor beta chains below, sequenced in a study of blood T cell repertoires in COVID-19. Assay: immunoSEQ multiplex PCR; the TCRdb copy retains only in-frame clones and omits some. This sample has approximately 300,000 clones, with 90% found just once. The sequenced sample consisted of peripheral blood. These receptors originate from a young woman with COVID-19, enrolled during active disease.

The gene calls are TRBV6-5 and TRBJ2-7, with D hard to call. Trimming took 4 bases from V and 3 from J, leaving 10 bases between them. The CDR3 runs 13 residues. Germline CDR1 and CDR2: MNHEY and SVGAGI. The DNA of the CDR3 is TGTGCCAGCAGTTTAGCAGCGATCTACGAGCAGTACTTC. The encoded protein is CASSLAAIYEQYF.

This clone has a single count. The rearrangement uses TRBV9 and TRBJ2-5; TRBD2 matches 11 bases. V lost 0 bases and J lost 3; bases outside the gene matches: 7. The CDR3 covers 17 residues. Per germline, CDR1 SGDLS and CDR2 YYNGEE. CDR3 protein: CASSVGLAGFSKETQYF. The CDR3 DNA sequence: TGTGCCAGCAGCGTAGGACTAGCGGGATTCTCAAAAGAGACCCAGTACTTC.

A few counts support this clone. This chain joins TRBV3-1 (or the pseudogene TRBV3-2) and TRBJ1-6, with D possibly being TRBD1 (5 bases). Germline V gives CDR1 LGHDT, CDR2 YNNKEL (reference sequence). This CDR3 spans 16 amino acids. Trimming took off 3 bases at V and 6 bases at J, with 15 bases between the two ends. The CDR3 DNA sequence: TGTGCCAGCAGCCAGCTCTGGGGGGGTGGTAATTCACCCCTCCACTTT. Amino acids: CASSQLWGGGNSPLHF.

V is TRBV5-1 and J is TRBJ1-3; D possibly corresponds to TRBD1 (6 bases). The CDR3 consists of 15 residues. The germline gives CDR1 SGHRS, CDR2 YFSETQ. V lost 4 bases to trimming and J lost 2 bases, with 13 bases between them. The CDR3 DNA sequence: TGCGCCAGCAGCCTACAGGGTGCGCCTGGAAACACCATATATTTT. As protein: CASSLQGAPGNTIYF.

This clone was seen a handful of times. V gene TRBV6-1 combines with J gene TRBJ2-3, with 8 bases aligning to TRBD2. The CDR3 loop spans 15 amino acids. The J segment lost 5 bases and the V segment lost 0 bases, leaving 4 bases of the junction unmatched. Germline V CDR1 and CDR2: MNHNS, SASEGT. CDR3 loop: CASSEAVLAGDTQYF. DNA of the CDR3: TGTGCCAGCAGTGAAGCTGTGCTAGCGGGAGATACGCAGTATTTT.

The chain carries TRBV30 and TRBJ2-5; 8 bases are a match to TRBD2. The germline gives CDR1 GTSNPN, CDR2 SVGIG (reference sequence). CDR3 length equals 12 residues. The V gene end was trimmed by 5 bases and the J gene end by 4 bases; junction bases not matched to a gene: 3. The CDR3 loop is CAWRGGLETQYF. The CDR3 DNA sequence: TGTGCCTGGCGGGGGGGATTAGAGACCCAGTACTTC.